This T cell receptor (beta chain) was sequenced for a study of blood T cell repertoires in COVID-19. Study background: Acute-phase and convalescent COVID-19 samples originated in the United States, Italy and Spain. Sample material is recorded as cDNA or gDNA derived from T cells, B-cell-depleted T cells, or PBMCs.

In the study's own analysis: Amplifying reference gene primers gave estimates of nucleated cell counts. Clones were read by immunoSEQ multiplex PCR, and TCRdb kept only the in-frame ones, dropping some. V and J calls and clone size follow that table, whereas D and trimming were derived from the DNA. The sample yields some 200,000 clones, around 85% seen once. The germline V gene has CDR1 GTSNPN and CDR2 SVGIG (reference sequence). Trimming removed 4 bases from V and 3 bases from J, with 12 bases in between. The CDR3 length is 13 residues. The chain uses TRBV30 and TRBJ1-2; D ambiguous. The sequence was collected from a woman aged 45-65 years with acute or convalescent COVID-19. Sequencing used peripheral blood. This CDR3 reads CAWKPKSYYGYTF. The CDR3 nucleotides read TGTGCCTGGAAGCCTAAATCTTACTATGGCTACACCTTC.